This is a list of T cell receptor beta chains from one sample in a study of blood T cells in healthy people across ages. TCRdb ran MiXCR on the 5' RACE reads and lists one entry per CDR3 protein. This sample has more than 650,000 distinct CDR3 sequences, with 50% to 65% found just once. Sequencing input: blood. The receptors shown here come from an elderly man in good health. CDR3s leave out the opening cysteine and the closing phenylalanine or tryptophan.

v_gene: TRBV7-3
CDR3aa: ASSLTQSSYNEQF

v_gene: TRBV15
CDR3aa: ATSRDHGVTYEQY

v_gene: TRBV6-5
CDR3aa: ASRPAGGGTEAF

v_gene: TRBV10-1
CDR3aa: ASSTRLAGDNEQF

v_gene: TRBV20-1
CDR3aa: SGVVVRLAGVNEQF

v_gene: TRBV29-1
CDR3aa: SVGQAANTGELF

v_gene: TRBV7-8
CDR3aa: ASSSLGGLMNTEAF

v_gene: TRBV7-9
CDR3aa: ASSQQGYNEQF

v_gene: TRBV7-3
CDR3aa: ASSQRGGGRLGTLH

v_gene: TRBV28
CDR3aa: ASSLSTSYNEQF

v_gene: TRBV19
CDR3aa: ASSIDGSRVYEQY

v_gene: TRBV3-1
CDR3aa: ASSHRGMSDTQY

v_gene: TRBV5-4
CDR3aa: ASKPGSRNSYEQY